This TCR beta chain was recorded in a study of human CD8 memory T cell subsets. UMI-labeled 5' RACE produced the TCR beta libraries. TCRdb independently ran MiXCR on the 5' RACE reads; one entry per CDR3 protein. The table records around 8,200 distinct CDR3 sequences, around 4.2% of them present only once. Overall study results and limits: Chao1 estimates hinted that stem-like memory T cells outstripped precursor exhausted T cells in diversity.

Duplicate roughly 140,000-cell vials of sorted CD8+ T cells per subset supplied the RNA. A remark on this clonotype: Its antigen is not identified.

The source material was CD8+ T cells from PBMCs. This receptor was taken from a human donor in good health.

The DNA of the CDR3 is TGTGCCAGCAACCCCACTGGATACACTGAAGCTTTCTTT. Its translation: CASNPTGYTEAFF. The rearrangement links TRBV7-8 to TRBJ1-1, with D uncertain. In germline, CDR1 is SGHVS, CDR2 FQNEAQ. Trimming took 7 bases from V and 3 from J, leaving 12 bases between them. The CDR3 sequence is 13 residues long.